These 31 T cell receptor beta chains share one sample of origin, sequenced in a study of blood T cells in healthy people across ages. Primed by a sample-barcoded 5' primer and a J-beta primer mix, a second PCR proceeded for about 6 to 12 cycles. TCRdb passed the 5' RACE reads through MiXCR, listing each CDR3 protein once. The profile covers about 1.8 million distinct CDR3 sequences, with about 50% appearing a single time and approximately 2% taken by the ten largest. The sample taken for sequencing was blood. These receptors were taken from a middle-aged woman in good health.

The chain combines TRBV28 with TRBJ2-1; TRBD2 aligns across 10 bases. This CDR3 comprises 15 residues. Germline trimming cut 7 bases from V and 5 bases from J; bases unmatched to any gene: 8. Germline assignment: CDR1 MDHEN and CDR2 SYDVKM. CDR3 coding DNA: TGTGCCAGCACCTCTAGCGGGGGTTTTGACAATGAGCAGTTCTTC. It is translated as CASTSSGGFDNEQFF.

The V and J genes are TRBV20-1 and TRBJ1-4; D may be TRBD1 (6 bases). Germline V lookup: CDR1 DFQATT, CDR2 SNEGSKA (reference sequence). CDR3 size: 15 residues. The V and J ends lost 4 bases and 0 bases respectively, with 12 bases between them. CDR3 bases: TGCAGTGCTAACAGGGCAGGTGCAACTAATGAAAAACTGTTTTTT. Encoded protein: CSANRAGATNEKLFF.

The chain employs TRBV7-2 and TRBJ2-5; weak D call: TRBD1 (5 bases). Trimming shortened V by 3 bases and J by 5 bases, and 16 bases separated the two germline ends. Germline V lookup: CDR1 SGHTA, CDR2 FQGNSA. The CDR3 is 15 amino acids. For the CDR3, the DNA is TGTGCCAGCAGCTTCGATCCCCAGGGTTGGGAGACCCAGTACTTC. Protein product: CASSFDPQGWETQYF.

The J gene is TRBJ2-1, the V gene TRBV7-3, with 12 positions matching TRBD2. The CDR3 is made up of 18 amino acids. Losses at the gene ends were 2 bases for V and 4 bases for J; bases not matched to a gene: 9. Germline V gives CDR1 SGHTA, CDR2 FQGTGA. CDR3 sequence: CASSLRLAGGLGYNEQFF. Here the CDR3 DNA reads TGTGCCAGCAGCTTACGCCTAGCGGGGGGGCTGGGATACAATGAGCAGTTCTTC.

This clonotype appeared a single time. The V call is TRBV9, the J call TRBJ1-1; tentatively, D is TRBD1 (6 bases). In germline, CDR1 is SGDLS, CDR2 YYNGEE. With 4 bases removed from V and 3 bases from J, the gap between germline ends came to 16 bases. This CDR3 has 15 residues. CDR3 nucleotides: TGTGCCAGCAGCCCCGTTTCAAGGGGGGACACTGAAGCTTTCTTT. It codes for CASSPVSRGDTEAFF.

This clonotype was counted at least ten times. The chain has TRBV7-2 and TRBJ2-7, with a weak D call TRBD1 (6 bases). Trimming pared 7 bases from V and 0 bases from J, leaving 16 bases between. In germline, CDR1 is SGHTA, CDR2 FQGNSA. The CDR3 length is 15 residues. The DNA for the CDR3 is TGTGCCAGCACGCATGGGGGCCCATTCTCCTACGAGCAGTACTTC. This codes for CASTHGGPFSYEQYF.

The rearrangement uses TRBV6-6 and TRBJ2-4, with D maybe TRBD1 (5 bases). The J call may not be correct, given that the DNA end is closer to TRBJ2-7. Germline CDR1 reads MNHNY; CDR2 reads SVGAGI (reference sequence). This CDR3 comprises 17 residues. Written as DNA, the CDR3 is TGTGCCAGCAGCGACGCAGGGAAGGTTTGGCCTCCCTACGAGCAGTACTTC. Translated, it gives CASSDAGKVWPPYEQYF.

The CDR3 here is CASSTKNPAKSRTDTQYF. Written as DNA, the CDR3 is TGTGCCAGCAGCACTAAAAACCCTGCTAAGTCCCGCACAGATACGCAGTATTTT. This chain uses TRBV11-2 with TRBJ2-3; unclear D gene. The V and J ends lost 5 bases and 1 base respectively, with 22 bases between them. CDR1 and CDR2 from the germline V gene are SGHAT and FQNNGV. CDR3 length equals 18 residues. The full variable domain, in which reference TRBV11-2 and TRBJ2-3 provide the parts outside the CDR3, is EAGVAQSPRYKIIEKRQSVAFWCNPISGHATLYWYQQILGQGPKLLIQFQNNGVVDDSQLPKDRFSAERLKGVDSTLKIQPAKLEDSAVYLCASSTKNPAKSRTDTQYFGPGTRLTVL.

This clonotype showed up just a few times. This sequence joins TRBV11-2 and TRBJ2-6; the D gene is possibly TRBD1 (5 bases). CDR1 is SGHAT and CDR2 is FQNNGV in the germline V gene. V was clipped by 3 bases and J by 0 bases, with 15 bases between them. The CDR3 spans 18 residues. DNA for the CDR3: TGTGCCAGCAGCTTTAGCCTACAGGTGCCCTCTGGGGCCAACGTCCTGACTTTC. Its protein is CASSFSLQVPSGANVLTF.

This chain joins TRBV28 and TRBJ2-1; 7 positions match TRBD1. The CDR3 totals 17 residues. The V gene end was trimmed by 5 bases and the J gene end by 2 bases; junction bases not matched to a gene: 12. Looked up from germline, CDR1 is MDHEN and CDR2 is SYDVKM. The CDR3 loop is CASSPLRTGSTYNEQFF. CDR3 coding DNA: TGTGCCAGCAGTCCCCTAAGGACAGGTTCGACCTACAATGAGCAGTTCTTC.

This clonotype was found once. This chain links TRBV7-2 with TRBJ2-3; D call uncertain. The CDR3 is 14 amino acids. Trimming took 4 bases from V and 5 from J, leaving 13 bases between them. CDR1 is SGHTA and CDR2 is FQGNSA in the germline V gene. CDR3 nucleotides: TGTGCCAGCAGCTCTAATATCAACATAGATACGCAGTATTTT. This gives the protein CASSSNINIDTQYF.

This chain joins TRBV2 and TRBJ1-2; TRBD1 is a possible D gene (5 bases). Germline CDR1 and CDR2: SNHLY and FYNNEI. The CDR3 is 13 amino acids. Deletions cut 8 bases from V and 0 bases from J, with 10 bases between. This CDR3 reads CASGTETNYGYTF. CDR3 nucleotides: TGTGCCAGCGGGACGGAAACTAACTATGGCTACACCTTC.

As DNA, the CDR3 is TGTGCCAGCAGCTTGGCCGTGGGAGTCATGGATACGCAGTATTTT. Translation: CASSLAVGVMDTQYF. The chain has TRBV11-2 and TRBJ2-3; the D gene is possibly TRBD2 (5 bases). CDR3 length: 15 amino acids. V was pared by 3 bases and J by 6 bases, with 16 bases between. The germline V gene encodes CDR1 SGHAT and CDR2 FQNNGV.

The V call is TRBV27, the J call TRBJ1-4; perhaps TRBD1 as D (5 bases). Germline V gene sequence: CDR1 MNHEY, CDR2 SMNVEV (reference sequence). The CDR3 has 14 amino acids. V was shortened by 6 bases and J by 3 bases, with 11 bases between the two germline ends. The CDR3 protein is CASSNRTPNEKLFF. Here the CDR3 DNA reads TGTGCCAGCAGCAACAGGACCCCTAATGAAAAACTGTTTTTT.

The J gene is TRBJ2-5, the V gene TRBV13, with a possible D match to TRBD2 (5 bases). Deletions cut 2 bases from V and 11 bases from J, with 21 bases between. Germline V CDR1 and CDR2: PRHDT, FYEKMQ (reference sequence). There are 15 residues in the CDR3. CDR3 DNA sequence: TGTGCCAGCAGCTTACGCCGGGATTTATACGAGGAGCAGTACTTC. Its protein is CASSLRRDLYEEQYF.

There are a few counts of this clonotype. The CDR3 loop reads CASSSPESYEQYF. The CDR3 DNA is TGTGCCAGCAGTTCCCCGGAGAGCTACGAGCAGTACTTC. This chain uses TRBV27 with TRBJ2-7; D uncertain. Deletions cut 4 bases from V and 3 bases from J, with 10 bases between. The CDR3 has 13 residues. Germline-derived CDR1 and CDR2 are MNHEY and SMNVEV (reference sequence).

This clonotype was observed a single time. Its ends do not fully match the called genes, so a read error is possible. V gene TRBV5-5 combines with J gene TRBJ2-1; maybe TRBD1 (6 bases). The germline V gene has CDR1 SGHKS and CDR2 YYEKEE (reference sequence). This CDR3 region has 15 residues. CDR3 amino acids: CACSRDPGQYNEQFF. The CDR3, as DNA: TGTGCCTGCAGCAGAGACCCGGGACAATACAATGAGCAGTTCTTC.

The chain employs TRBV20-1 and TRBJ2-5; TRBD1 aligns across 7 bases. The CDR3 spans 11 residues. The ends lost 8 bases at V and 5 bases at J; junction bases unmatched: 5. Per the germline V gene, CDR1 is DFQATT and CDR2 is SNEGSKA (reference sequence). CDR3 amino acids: CSTHRGETQYF. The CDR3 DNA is TGCAGTACGCACAGGGGCGAGACCCAGTACTTC.

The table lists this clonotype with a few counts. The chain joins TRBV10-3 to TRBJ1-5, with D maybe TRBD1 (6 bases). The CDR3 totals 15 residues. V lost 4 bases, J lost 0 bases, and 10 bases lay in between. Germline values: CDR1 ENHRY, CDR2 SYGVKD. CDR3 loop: CAISVGGGSNQPQHF. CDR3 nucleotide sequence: TGTGCCATCAGTGTAGGGGGGGGTAGCAATCAGCCCCAGCATTTT.

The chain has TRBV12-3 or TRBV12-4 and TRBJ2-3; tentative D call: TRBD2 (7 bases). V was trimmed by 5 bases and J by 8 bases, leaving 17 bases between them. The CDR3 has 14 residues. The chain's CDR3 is CASSGGAIGGTQYF. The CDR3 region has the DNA TGTGCCAGCAGTGGGGGGGCAATCGGGGGTACGCAGTATTTT.

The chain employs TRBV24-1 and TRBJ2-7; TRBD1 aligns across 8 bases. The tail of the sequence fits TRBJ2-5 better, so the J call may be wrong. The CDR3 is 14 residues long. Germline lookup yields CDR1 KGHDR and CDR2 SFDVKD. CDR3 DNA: TGTGCCACCAGTGATGTGCAGGGGGCTGAGACCCAGTACTTC. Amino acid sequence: CATSDVQGAETQYF.

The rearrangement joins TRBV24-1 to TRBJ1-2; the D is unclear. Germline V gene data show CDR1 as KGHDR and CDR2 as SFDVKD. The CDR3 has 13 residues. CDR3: CAATSKGSYGYTF. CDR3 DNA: TGTGCAGCTACCTCCAAGGGCTCCTATGGCTACACCTTC.

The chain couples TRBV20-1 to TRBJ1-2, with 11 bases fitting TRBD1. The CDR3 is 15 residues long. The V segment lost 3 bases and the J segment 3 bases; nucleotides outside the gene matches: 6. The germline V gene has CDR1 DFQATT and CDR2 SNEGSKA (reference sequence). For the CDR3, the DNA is TGCAGTGCTAGTTCCGGACAGGGGGCCTACTATGGCTACACCTTC. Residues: CSASSGQGAYYGYTF.

The CDR3 DNA follows: TGCAGTGCCCCCCGACAGTCTTTCTATGGCTACACCTTC. This gives the protein CSAPRQSFYGYTF. The chain carries TRBV20-1 and TRBJ1-2; possibly TRBD1 for D (5 bases). V was pared by 6 bases and J by 4 bases, with 15 bases between. The V gene's germline CDR1 is DFQATT and CDR2 SNEGSKA (reference sequence). The CDR3 loop spans 13 amino acids.

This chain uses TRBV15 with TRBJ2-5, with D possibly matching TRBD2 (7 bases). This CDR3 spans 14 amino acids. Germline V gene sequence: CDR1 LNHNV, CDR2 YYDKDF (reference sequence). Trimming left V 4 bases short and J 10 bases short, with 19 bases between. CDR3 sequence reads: CATSIGTTRRGQYF. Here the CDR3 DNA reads TGTGCCACCAGCATCGGGACTACACGCAGGGGCCAGTACTTC. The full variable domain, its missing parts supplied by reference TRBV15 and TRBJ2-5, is DAMVIQNPRYQVTQFGKPVTLSCSQTLNHNVMYWYQQKSSQAPKLLFHYYDKDFNNEADTPDNFQSRRPNTSFCFLDIRSPGLGDTAMYLCATSIGTTRRGQYFGPGTRLLVL.

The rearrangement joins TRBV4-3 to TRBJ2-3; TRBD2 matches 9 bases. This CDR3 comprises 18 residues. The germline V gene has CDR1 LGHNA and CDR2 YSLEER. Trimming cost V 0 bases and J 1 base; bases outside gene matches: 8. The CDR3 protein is CASSQDVAGALGTDTQYF. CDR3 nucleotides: TGCGCCAGCAGCCAAGATGTAGCGGGGGCGTTGGGCACAGATACGCAGTATTTT.

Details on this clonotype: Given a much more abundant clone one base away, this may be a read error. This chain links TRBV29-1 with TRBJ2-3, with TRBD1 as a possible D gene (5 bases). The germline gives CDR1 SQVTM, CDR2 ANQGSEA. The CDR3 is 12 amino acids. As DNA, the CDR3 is TGCAGCGTTGGACGGAACACAGGTACGCAGTATTTT. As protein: CSVGRNTGTQYF.

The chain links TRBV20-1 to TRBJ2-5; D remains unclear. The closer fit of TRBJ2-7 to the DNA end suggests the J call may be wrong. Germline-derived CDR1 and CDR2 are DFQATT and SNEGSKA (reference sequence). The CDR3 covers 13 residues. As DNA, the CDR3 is TGCAGTGCTACCTCTCAGAACCCCTACGAGCAGTACTTC. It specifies CSATSQNPYEQYF.

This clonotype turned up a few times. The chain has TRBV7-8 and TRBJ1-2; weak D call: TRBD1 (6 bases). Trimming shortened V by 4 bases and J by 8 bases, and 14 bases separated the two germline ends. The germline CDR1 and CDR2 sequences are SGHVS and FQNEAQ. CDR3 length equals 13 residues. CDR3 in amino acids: CASSSQQGTGYTF. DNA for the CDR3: TGTGCCAGCAGCTCACAACAGGGTACCGGCTACACCTTC.

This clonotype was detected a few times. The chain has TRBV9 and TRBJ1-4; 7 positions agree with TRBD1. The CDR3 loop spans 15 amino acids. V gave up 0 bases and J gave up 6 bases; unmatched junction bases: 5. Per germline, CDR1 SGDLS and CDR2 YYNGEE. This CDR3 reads CASSVGGTVDEKLFF. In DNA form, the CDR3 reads TGTGCCAGCAGCGTAGGGGGGACAGTAGATGAAAAACTGTTTTTT.

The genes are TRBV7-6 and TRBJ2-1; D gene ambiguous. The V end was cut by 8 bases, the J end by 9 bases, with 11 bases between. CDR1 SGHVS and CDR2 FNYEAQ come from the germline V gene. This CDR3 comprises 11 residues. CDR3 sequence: CASGIPGEQFF. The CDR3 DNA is TGTGCCAGCGGGATTCCCGGTGAGCAGTTCTTC.